The T cell receptor beta chain under discussion was sequenced for a study of blood T cell repertoires in COVID-19. On the study more broadly: The United States, Italy and Spain were the sources of the acute and convalescent COVID-19 samples.

The CDR3 has 13 amino acids. Looked up from germline, CDR1 is MGHDK and CDR2 is SYGVNS. Trimming stripped 8 bases from V and 0 bases from J, with 10 bases between. In the original processing: Reference gene primer amplification yielded estimated nucleated cell counts. Only in-frame clones appear in the TCRdb table, and some are missing; sequencing was by immunoSEQ multiplex PCR. The DNA was the basis for D and trimming; V, J and clone size are from that table. The table records some 130,000 clones, approximately 88% of them present only once. This TCR was sampled from a man in his fifties or sixties with acute or convalescent COVID-19. Sequencing input: peripheral blood. The gene calls are TRBV25-1 and TRBJ1-1; perhaps TRBD1 as D (6 bases). CDR3 loop: CASGGHMNTEAFF. DNA for the CDR3: TGTGCCAGCGGGGGACACATGAACACTGAAGCTTTCTTT.